These 32 T cell receptor beta chains originate from one sample sequenced in a study of T cells in Graves' hyperthyroidism and ophthalmopathy. The source material, RNA transcripts, was used to amplify TCR beta CDR3 regions. Primed by the HTBI set, a first-round RT-PCR was run on the TCR CDR3. TCRdb itself ran the multiplex PCR reads through MiXCR, one entry per CDR3 protein. The sample records roughly 740,000 distinct CDR3 sequences, 16% being singletons. The sample taken for sequencing was blood. The source of these receptors is a man aged 18 to 30 with Graves' hyperthyroidism.

The CDR3 DNA is TGTGCCAGCAGTTTAAGGGGTAGGGGTGTTGAGAAACTGTTTTTT. Encoded protein: CASSLRGRGVEKLFF. V usage is TRBV12-3 or TRBV12-4 and J usage is TRBJ1-4; a possible D gene is TRBD1 (5 bases). The ends were cut back, 2 bases at V and 11 bases at J, with 18 bases in the middle. This CDR3 is built from 15 residues.

This clonotype appeared many times. This chain links TRBV12-3 or TRBV12-4 with TRBJ1-2; D may be TRBD1 (6 bases). Deletions cut 4 bases from V and 2 bases from J, with 11 bases between. There are 14 residues in the CDR3. DNA of the CDR3: TGTGCCAGCAGTTACACAGGGTTGAACTATGGCTACACCTTC. Protein: CASSYTGLNYGYTF.

In this sample, this clonotype turned up a few times. The rearrangement links TRBV6-2 or TRBV6-3 to TRBJ2-7; 8 bases align to TRBD2. V was clipped by 6 bases and J by 2 bases; unmatched bases: 9. Germline CDR1 reads MNHEY; CDR2 reads SVGEGT. The CDR3 totals 15 residues. CDR3 region: CASSPEVAGPYEQYF. DNA of the CDR3: TGTGCCAGCAGCCCCGAGGTAGCGGGGCCCTACGAGCAGTACTTC.

The chain employs TRBV19 and TRBJ2-7; tentatively, D is TRBD1 (6 bases). This CDR3 comprises 13 residues. CDR1 is LNHDA, CDR2 SQIVND, per germline (reference sequence). V was cut by 5 bases and J by 3 bases, with 11 bases left in between. The CDR3 region is CASSPKGDYEQYF. As DNA, the CDR3 is TGTGCCAGTAGTCCCAAGGGGGACTACGAGCAGTACTTC.

Ten or more counts support this clonotype. The V gene is TRBV28, the J gene TRBJ2-4; no firm D call. Trimming shortened V by 6 bases and J by 5 bases, and 11 bases separated the two germline ends. The germline V gene has CDR1 MDHEN and CDR2 SYDVKM. The CDR3 runs to 13 residues. In DNA, the CDR3 is TGTGCCAGCAGCTCGTATCCGGAAAACATTCAGTACTTC. This sequence encodes CASSSYPENIQYF.

V usage is TRBV19 and J usage is TRBJ2-1; D might be TRBD2 (6 bases). Germline V gene data show CDR1 as LNHDA and CDR2 as SQIVND (reference sequence). The CDR3 has 15 amino acids. Trimming stripped 6 bases from V and 0 bases from J, with 12 bases between. For the CDR3, the DNA is TGTGCCAGTAGCCCTGCCGGGAGCTCCTACAATGAGCAGTTCTTC. This gives the protein CASSPAGSSYNEQFF.

V gene TRBV12-3 or TRBV12-4 combines with J gene TRBJ2-7; 7 bases align to TRBD2. This CDR3 is built from 16 residues. Trimming took 0 bases from V and 1 from J; bases not matched to a gene: 6. The CDR3: CASSLAGGFKSYEQYF. The CDR3 DNA reads as TGTGCCAGCAGTTTAGCGGGAGGGTTTAAATCCTACGAGCAGTACTTC.

This clonotype was observed a handful of times. The chain couples TRBV7-9 to TRBJ2-6; perhaps TRBD1 as D (5 bases). V gave up 2 bases and J gave up 1 base, with 24 bases separating them. In germline, CDR1 is SEHNR, CDR2 FQNEAQ (reference sequence). CDR3 size: 21 residues. CDR3 DNA sequence: TGTGCCAGCAGCTTATCCCCCTGGGGCAGGGTCCATCTTTCTGGGGCCAACGTCCTGACTTTC. It specifies CASSLSPWGRVHLSGANVLTF.

The rearrangement links TRBV4-2 to TRBJ2-3; D is perhaps TRBD2 (5 bases). This CDR3 has 16 amino acids. V gave up 1 base and J gave up 6 bases, with 17 bases separating them. The germline V gene has CDR1 LGHNA and CDR2 YNFKEQ. CDR3 protein: CASSQARTLPGDTQYF. DNA of the CDR3: TGTGCCAGCAGCCAAGCCCGAACGCTACCGGGGGATACGCAGTATTTT.

This clonotype was recorded at least ten times. The V gene is TRBV28, the J gene TRBJ2-7, with D perhaps matching TRBD1 (6 bases). The CDR3 runs to 12 residues. The germline V gene encodes CDR1 MDHEN and CDR2 SYDVKM. The V and J ends lost 6 bases and 0 bases respectively, with 6 bases between them. The CDR3 bases are TGTGCCAGCAGCAGGGGCTCCTACGAGCAGTACTTC. It specifies CASSRGSYEQYF.

The table lists this clonotype with many counts. The V gene is TRBV2, the J gene TRBJ2-3; 12 bases align to TRBD2. J lost 7 bases, V lost 2 bases, and 10 bases had no gene match. CDR1 is SNHLY and CDR2 is FYNNEI in the germline V gene. The CDR3 runs 17 residues. CDR3 nucleotides: TGTGCCAGCAGTGAACTCCACCCGGGACTAGCGGGTAATACGCAGTATTTT. This gives the protein CASSELHPGLAGNTQYF.

Only a few counts were recorded for this clonotype. The rearrangement joins TRBV5-5 to TRBJ1-2, with D possibly being TRBD1 (5 bases). CDR1 is SGHKS, CDR2 YYEKEE, per germline (reference sequence). V was clipped by 2 bases and J by 4 bases, with 15 bases between them. The CDR3 is 15 amino acids. CDR3 sequence: CASSFSAGTPYGYTF. CDR3 bases: TGTGCCAGCAGCTTTTCTGCGGGGACGCCCTATGGCTACACCTTC. The whole variable domain, filled in from reference TRBV5-5 and TRBJ1-2, reads DAGVTQSPTHLIKTRGQQVTLRCSPISGHKSVSWYQQVLGQGPQFIFQYYEKEERGRGNFPDRFSARQFPNYSSELNVNALLLGDSALYLCASSFSAGTPYGYTFGSGTRLTVV.

The genes are TRBV20-1 and TRBJ2-1, with 12 bases matching TRBD2. V shed 5 bases and J 0 bases; nucleotides not matched to a gene: 8. Germline V gene data show CDR1 as DFQATT and CDR2 as SNEGSKA (reference sequence). The CDR3 runs 17 residues. DNA of the CDR3: TGCAGTGCTCCCACTGGACTAGCGGGGCGCTCCTACAATGAGCAGTTCTTC. Translating it yields CSAPTGLAGRSYNEQFF.

This clonotype was detected only a few times. The chain combines TRBV5-1 with TRBJ2-2; no definite D call. V was cut by 5 bases and J by 5 bases, with 7 bases left in between. This CDR3 has 12 residues. Germline CDR1 and CDR2: SGHRS and YFSETQ. CDR3 in DNA: TGCGCCAGCAGACCCGTGACCGGGGAGCTGTTTTTT. Protein: CASRPVTGELFF. The full variable domain, rest sourced from reference TRBV5-1 and TRBJ2-2, is KAGVTQTPRYLIKTRGQQVTLSCSPISGHRSVSWYQQTPGQGLQFLFEYFSETQRNKGNFPGRFSGRQFSNSRSEMNVSTLELGDSALYLCASRPVTGELFFGEGSRLTVL.

This clonotype was counted between two and nine times. The rearrangement joins TRBV5-8 to TRBJ2-7; 7 bases align to TRBD1. Germline V gene lookup returns CDR1 SGHTS and CDR2 YDEGEE. Trimming cost V 2 bases and J 6 bases; bases outside gene matches: 14. The CDR3 has 16 amino acids. The CDR3 protein is CASSLRGQNPPLEQYF. The CDR3 DNA is TGTGCCAGCAGCTTAAGGGGGCAAAATCCGCCCCTCGAGCAGTACTTC.

This clonotype is a singleton in its sample. V and J are TRBV20-1 and TRBJ1-2; 10 bases fit TRBD1. Germline V gene data show CDR1 as DFQATT and CDR2 as SNEGSKA (reference sequence). The J segment lost 2 bases and the V segment lost 6 bases, leaving 9 bases of the junction unmatched. This CDR3 region has 15 residues. The CDR3, as DNA: TGCAGTGCGATACCGGGACAGGGGAGGAACTATGGCTACACCTTC. It encodes CSAIPGQGRNYGYTF.

This chain joins TRBV4-3 and TRBJ2-7; 16 positions match TRBD2. The CDR3 spans 17 residues. Germline CDR1 is LGHNA and CDR2 is YSLEER. V was pared by 0 bases and J by 5 bases, with 4 bases of the junction left unmatched. This chain's CDR3 is CASSQEGLAGGVHEQYF. The CDR3 DNA reads TGCGCCAGCAGCCAAGAGGGACTAGCGGGAGGGGTCCACGAGCAGTACTTC.

The sample holds a few counts of this clonotype. The chain carries TRBV6-1 and TRBJ2-1; no definite D call. CDR1 is MNHNS, CDR2 SASEGT, per germline. Trimming took off 0 bases at V and 8 bases at J, with 5 bases between the two ends. The CDR3 extends over 12 amino acids. The CDR3: CASSEAGYEQFF. In DNA, the CDR3 is TGTGCCAGCAGTGAAGCTGGCTATGAGCAGTTCTTC.

This clonotype was detected ten times or more. The V call is TRBV28, the J call TRBJ1-1; TRBD1 aligns across 10 bases. The CDR3 runs to 14 residues. CDR1 and CDR2 (germline): MDHEN, SYDVKM. V trimming: 7 bases; J trimming: 10 bases; junction bases outside the gene matches: 12. DNA of the CDR3: TGTGCCAGCATTCCCTTGGGACAGGGGCGTGTAGCTTTCTTT. Protein sequence: CASIPLGQGRVAFF.

The sample holds many counts of this clonotype. At one of its ends the junction is not consistent with the germline gene, which may arise from a read error. The chain links TRBV7-6 to TRBJ1-4; D is unclear. CDR3 length: 14 amino acids. CDR1 SGHVS and CDR2 FNYEAQ come from the germline V gene. The CDR3 bases are TGTGCCAGCAGTTTAGAACAGTTTAATGAAAAACTGTTTTTT. Translated: CASSLEQFNEKLFF.

In this sample, this clonotype turned up many times. This rearrangement joins TRBV3-1 to TRBJ2-7; D is unresolved. V lost 1 base, J lost 0 bases, and 4 bases lay in between. The germline V gene has CDR1 LGHDT and CDR2 YNNKEL (reference sequence). The CDR3 contains 13 residues. CDR3 coding DNA: TGTGCCAGCAGCCAAGGGCACTCCTACGAGCAGTACTTC. Translation: CASSQGHSYEQYF.

This clonotype has ten or more counts. The chain links TRBV2 to TRBJ1-3; D gene uncertain. V was cut by 4 bases and J by 3 bases, with 7 bases left in between. From germline, CDR1 is SNHLY and CDR2 FYNNEI. This CDR3 has 13 amino acids. The CDR3 nucleotides read TGTGCCAGCAGTGTCCCGAGTGGAAACACCATATATTTT. Encoded protein: CASSVPSGNTIYF.

This clonotype was detected a few times. The chain has TRBV28 and TRBJ2-7; D may match TRBD1 or TRBD2 (6 bases each). The length of the CDR3 is 14 residues. Trimming removed 3 bases from V and 5 bases from J, with 14 bases in between. Per germline, CDR1 MDHEN and CDR2 SYDVKM. CDR3 residues: CASSFTGTRNEQYF. The CDR3 DNA sequence: TGTGCCAGCAGTTTCACAGGGACTCGTAACGAGCAGTACTTC.

This clonotype has a count of ten or more. The gene calls are TRBV12-3 or TRBV12-4 and TRBJ2-4, with a possible D match to TRBD2 (6 bases). The CDR3 covers 13 residues. V shed 6 bases and J shed 7 bases, with 13 bases lying between them. This chain's CDR3 is CASSPGLWNIQYF. The CDR3 bases are TGTGCCAGCAGCCCGGGACTCTGGAACATTCAGTACTTC.

This clonotype was found many times. This chain uses TRBV28 with TRBJ2-7; no definite D call. Germline V gene lookup returns CDR1 MDHEN and CDR2 SYDVKM. Trimming took 5 bases from V and 3 from J, leaving 14 bases between them. This CDR3 spans 14 amino acids. The CDR3: CASSPVKNRYEQYF. In DNA form, the CDR3 reads TGTGCCAGCAGTCCCGTCAAGAACCGCTACGAGCAGTACTTC.

This clonotype was observed at least ten times. The V gene is TRBV7-9, the J gene TRBJ2-1, with D uncertain. V lost 5 bases and J 0 bases, leaving 17 bases between the germline ends. This CDR3 has 17 residues. From germline, CDR1 is SEHNR and CDR2 FQNEAQ (reference sequence). CDR3 residues: CASSPPGLHSSYNEQFF. The CDR3 DNA reads as TGTGCCAGCAGCCCCCCTGGGTTGCATAGCTCCTACAATGAGCAGTTCTTC.

This clonotype showed up many times. The J gene is TRBJ2-5, the V gene TRBV27, with D tentatively TRBD2 (6 bases). Germline V gene lookup returns CDR1 MNHEY and CDR2 SMNVEV (reference sequence). The CDR3 loop spans 13 amino acids. Trimming took off 5 bases at V and 4 bases at J, with 11 bases between the two ends. The CDR3 region is CASSRRVVETQYF. Here the CDR3 DNA reads TGTGCCAGCAGTAGGAGGGTGGTAGAGACCCAGTACTTC.

This clonotype has a handful of counts. The chain has TRBV6-1 and TRBJ2-1; 11 bases line up with TRBD2. This CDR3 is built from 16 residues. With 4 bases clipped from V and 8 bases from J, the junction kept 10 bases outside the gene matches. Per germline, CDR1 MNHNS and CDR2 SASEGT. CDR3 sequence (DNA): TGTGCCAGCAGTGGACCCGAACTAGCGGGAGTTGATGAGCAGTTCTTC. Protein product: CASSGPELAGVDEQFF.

A word on this clonotype: The conserved closing phenylalanine or tryptophan is absent in this CDR3, likely reflecting a read error. The J gene is TRBJ2-1, the V gene TRBV9; D perhaps matches TRBD2 (5 bases). CDR3 length: 12 amino acids. The V gene lost 4 bases and the J gene lost 4 bases, with 6 bases spanning the gap. Per germline, CDR1 SGDLS and CDR2 YYNGEE. The CDR3, as DNA: TGTGCCAGCAGCCCGGGGTACAATGAGCAGTTCCTC. It yields the protein CASSPGYNEQFL.

There are a few counts of this clonotype. This chain connects TRBV2 to TRBJ1-2, with D maybe TRBD1 (5 bases). The CDR3 runs to 12 residues. The V and J ends lost 6 bases and 5 bases respectively, with 10 bases between them. From germline, CDR1 is SNHLY and CDR2 FYNNEI. The CDR3 DNA reads as TGTGCCAGCAGATTTCGGGGGTATGGCTACACCTTC. Its translation is CASRFRGYGYTF.

At least ten counts were recorded for this clonotype. This chain uses TRBV30 with TRBJ1-5, with D unresolved. The germline CDR1 and CDR2 sequences are GTSNPN and SVGIG (reference sequence). V shed 2 bases and J shed 7 bases, with 9 bases lying between them. The CDR3 runs to 12 residues. The CDR3 protein is CAWSLGSQPQHF. Written as DNA, the CDR3 is TGTGCCTGGAGTCTTGGGTCCCAGCCCCAGCATTTT.

This clonotype was counted ten times or more. The chain recombines TRBV6-2 or TRBV6-3 with TRBJ2-7; TRBD1 aligns across 10 bases. Per germline, CDR1 MNHEY and CDR2 SVGEGT. This CDR3 has 17 residues. J lost 1 base, V lost 2 bases, and 8 bases had no gene match. CDR3 in amino acids: CASSYVSGTGASYEQYF. The CDR3 DNA reads TGTGCCAGCAGTTACGTGAGCGGGACAGGGGCTTCCTACGAGCAGTACTTC.